This TCR beta chain was identified in a study of cytomegalovirus exposure and HLA in healthy donors. Study results and limitations: The sole available immune exposure information was CMV serostatus. As a later analysis revealed, most CMV-associated TCR beta chains appeared HLA-restricted. With high specificity and sensitivity, the classifier reportedly diagnosed cytomegalovirus status.

This clone was detected only once. The antigen is undetermined. This CDR3 has 15 residues. V lost 0 bases, J lost 7 bases, and 9 bases stayed unmatched. Germline V lookup: CDR1 SGDLS, CDR2 YYNGEE. The PCR ran on 60 Vbeta and 13 Jbeta primers. Sequenced by immunoSEQ multiplex PCR; TCRdb stores in-frame clones only, minus some. Of roughly 100,000 clones listed, about 74% are singletons. This clonotype was obtained from a female donor in good health and CMV-seropositive. The specimen was PBMCs. The chain joins TRBV9 to TRBJ2-7; 8 bases match TRBD2. CDR3 residues: CASSVGSGGRGEQYF. DNA of the CDR3: TGTGCCAGCAGCGTAGGAAGCGGGGGACGAGGGGAGCAGTACTTC.